This TCR beta chain was sequenced for a study of graft-versus-host responses after intestinal transplantation. Study-level background: Anti-thymocyte globulin served as induction for all recipients, who then took tacrolimus and steroids for about 3 years. Study-level results: High graft-versus-host to host-versus-graft clonal ratios were found in allografts of patients who had graft-donor T cell macrochimerism. Early after transplant, HvG clones declined as circulating GvH clones peaked. Researchers found GvH clones in recipient marrow, and some showed up first in ileum or blood.

Assay used: immunoSEQ multiplex PCR; TCRdb lists only in-frame clones, some missing. Here the sample spans approximately 100,000 clones, more than 75% being singletons. Trimming removed 0 bases from V and 6 bases from J, with 17 bases in between. The CDR3 runs 16 residues. The germline CDR1 and CDR2 sequences are PRHDT and FYEKMQ (reference sequence). To note about this clone: Its cognate antigen is unknown.

The J gene is TRBJ1-2, the V gene TRBV13; D perhaps matches TRBD1 (6 bases). The sequence was obtained from a human patient who received an intestinal transplant, so some T cells may come from the graft donor. Sample: PBMCs, taken 255 days after intestinal transplant. CDR3 in DNA: TGTGCCAGCAGCTTAGGGTGGCAGGGACATGGAGATGGCTACACCTTC. The encoded protein is CASSLGWQGHGDGYTF. Complete variable domain (other parts from reference TRBV13 and TRBJ1-2): AAGVIQSPRHLIKEKRETATLKCYPIPRHDTVYWYQQGPGQDPQFLISFYEKMQSDKGSIPDRFSAQQFSDYHSELNMSSLELGDSALYFCASSLGWQGHGDGYTFGSGTRLTVV.